One TCR beta chain is described in this entry. Its antigen is still unknown. This sample stems from a study of shared clonotypes between healthy human individuals. The method was immunoSEQ multiplex PCR; TCRdb's version includes in-frame clones alone and lacks a portion of them. The sample comprises approximately 530,000 clones, 95% to 97% of which are singletons, and about 0.067% rests with the top ten. Findings and caveats of the study: With few donors, the genetic and exposure-history diversity represented was limited.

Germline V lookup: CDR1 MDHEN, CDR2 SYDVKM. Between the trimmed V and J ends, which lost 6 bases and 5 bases, there was a span of 19 bases. There are 15 residues in the CDR3. The sample consisted of naive CD4+ T cells sorted from blood. As to subset: CD45RA+ positively selected. V and J are TRBV28 and TRBJ1-1, with a weak D call TRBD1 (5 bases). This receptor was obtained from a woman aged 25-40 years in good health. The CDR3 loop reads CASSWGSDTDTEAFF. The CDR3 coding sequence is TGTGCCAGCAGCTGGGGGTCTGACACCGATACTGAAGCTTTCTTT.